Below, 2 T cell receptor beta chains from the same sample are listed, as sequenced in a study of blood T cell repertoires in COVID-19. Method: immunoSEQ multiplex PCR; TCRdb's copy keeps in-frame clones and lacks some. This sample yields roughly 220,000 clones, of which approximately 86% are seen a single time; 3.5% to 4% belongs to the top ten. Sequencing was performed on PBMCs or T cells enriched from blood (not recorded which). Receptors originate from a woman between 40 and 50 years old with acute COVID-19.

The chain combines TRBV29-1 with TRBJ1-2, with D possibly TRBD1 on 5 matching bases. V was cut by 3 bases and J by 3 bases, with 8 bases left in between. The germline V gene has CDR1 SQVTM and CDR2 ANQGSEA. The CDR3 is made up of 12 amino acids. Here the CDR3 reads CSVDAGDYGYTF. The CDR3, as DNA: TGCAGCGTTGATGCGGGGGACTATGGCTACACCTTC.

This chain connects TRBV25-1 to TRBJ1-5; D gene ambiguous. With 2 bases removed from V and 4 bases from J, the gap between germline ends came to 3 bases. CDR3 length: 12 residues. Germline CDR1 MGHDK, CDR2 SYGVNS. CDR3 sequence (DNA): TGTGCCAGCAGTGAACCGAATCAGCCCCAGCATTTT. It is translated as CASSEPNQPQHF.